This entry is about one TCR beta chain. Sequencing used immunoSEQ multiplex PCR; TCRdb keeps in-frame clones, though not all of them. The sample consists of some 380,000 clones, 90% of them appearing once. This record comes from a study of blood T cell repertoires in COVID-19. Study in general: Sources were T cells, B-cell-depleted T cells, or PBMCs; the material itself was cDNA or gDNA.

The junction had 6 bases not matched to a gene; V was cut back by 4 bases and J by 4 bases. The CDR3 has 15 amino acids. Germline lookup yields CDR1 LGHDT and CDR2 YNNKEL (reference sequence). The sequenced sample consisted of peripheral blood. The sequence derives from a man between 18 and 29 years old with active or convalescent COVID-19. V is TRBV3-1 (or the pseudogene TRBV3-2) and J is TRBJ2-1, with TRBD1 identical over 8 bases. The CDR3 region is CASSPDRARYNEQFF. In nucleotides, the CDR3 is TGTGCCAGCAGCCCGGACAGGGCGCGGTACAATGAGCAGTTCTTC.